The clone carrying this T cell receptor (beta chain) was found a few times. Its antigen is not known. V dropped 4 bases and J dropped 4; count of bases not matched to a gene: 17. Germline-derived CDR1 and CDR2 are SGHAT and FQDESV (reference sequence). This CDR3 spans 18 amino acids. These data originate in a study of response to subunit inactivated influenza vaccine. General study points: Authors suggested few new T cells are recruited by each seasonal influenza vaccination.

Each CDR3 protein is one row after TCRdb ran MiXCR on the RT-PCR reads. The data contain 150,000 to 200,000 distinct CDR3 sequences, 9.2% of them singletons. Specimen: non-naive T cells sorted from PBMCs, collected on the day of vaccination. The clonotype originates from a man aged 50-59 years who received an inactivated influenza vaccine. J is TRBJ2-7 and V is TRBV11-1, with 9 bases identical to TRBD1. CDR3 amino acids: CASSSTGTGISSVYEQYF. The CDR3 DNA reads TGTGCCAGCAGCTCCACCGGGACAGGGATCTCTAGTGTTTACGAGCAGTACTTC.